This T cell receptor (beta chain) was observed in a study of blood T cells in healthy people across ages (dated by TCRdb to the mid-2010s). General notes on the study: In model experiments, template switching captured about one uniquely barcoded TCR beta cDNA molecule for every two T cells. To track age-related changes in TCR beta repertoire diversity, the study relied on deep sequencing normalized with unique cDNA molecular identifiers. The donors were split into four age groups: young (average 16 years), middle-aged (over 35), aged (more than 60) and long-lived (82). To avoid experimental bias, donors of different ages were distributed randomly across sequencing lanes. Two additional independent replicas of 1 million unique cDNA reads from the same blood draw were analyzed for two donors (one aged 18 to 30 and one aged 80 or older).

Donors were 40 or so systemically healthy Caucasian individuals from Russia aged roughly 6 to 90 years. Each donor gave 8 to 10 milliliters of peripheral blood, drawn into EDTA-treated Vacutainer tubes. Ficoll-Paque density-gradient centrifugation was used to isolate PBMCs, with at least 7 million obtained per sample. Trizol reagent was used to extract total RNA from PBMCs, with at least 5.5 micrograms per sample. For every donor, an aliquot of PBMCs went through flow cytometry to measure the percentages of naive CD45RAhigh/CD27high T cells. The paper's findings and limits, for the study overall: Because donor CMV infection status was unknown, age-related changes in expanded clonotypes were potentially confounded. Compared with the aged group, more naive CD4+ T cells, fewer expanded clones and increased TCR diversity were shown by the long-lived group, suggesting age selection. There was a strong correlation between observed TCR beta diversity and the percentage of naive T cells measured by flow cytometry. Bulk unsorted PBMC profiling prevented conclusive comparison of naive and antigen-experienced compartments. Observed TCR beta diversity per million T cells fell roughly linearly with age, and a significant reduction was already apparent by age approximately 40. Estimates of total diversity based on one million sequenced T cells were regarded as lower bounds and as underestimates.

This clonotype was detected once. What antigen it recognizes has not been identified. The junction differs from germline at one of its ends, possibly a read error. The library came from 5' RACE. Sequenced using an Illumina HiSeq 2500. A second PCR of about 6 to 12 cycles was run with a J-beta primer mix and a sample-barcoded 5' primer. A unique molecular identifier was introduced onto each TCR beta cDNA molecule by a template-switch 5' adaptor carrying 12 random nucleotides. At least 2.5 million CDR3-containing paired-end reads were obtained from each sample. All of the RNA was converted into first-strand cDNA using the Mint cDNA synthesis kit, with a TRBC-specific oligonucleotide serving as the primer. After uracil-DNA glycosylase treatment, a first 18-cycle PCR used universal primers M1SS and BC2_uni_R on all cDNA. Per the authors' processing: For normalization, 1 million high-quality reads were randomly selected from each sample, with every read carrying a distinct molecular identifier. Reads with shared molecular identifiers were discarded instead of being binned into consensus sequences. MiTCR, with a Q25 quality threshold and the strictest error-elimination algorithm, was used for CDR3 identification, clonotype clustering and error correction. A nonparametric unseen species model with Euler transformation was used to estimate lower-bound total TCR beta diversity. TCRdb itself trimmed the public reads at Q25 with fastp, ran MiXCR and retained productive beta chains. For every CDR3 protein sequence, its rows merge into one entry that carries the most common genes and DNA. The V and J calls shown here were made by TCRdb, not taken from the authors' results. The sample has approximately 1.5 million distinct CDR3 sequences on record, approximately 43% of them singletons. Jointly, the top ten make up 4% of the sample.

The CDR3 sequence holds 15 residues, the cysteine and phenylalanine included. Here the CDR3 DNA is all that survives: 45 bases in frame from base 1. CDR1 SGHKS and CDR2 YYEKEE are derived from the germline V gene (reference sequence). The clonotype originates from a woman aged 18-29 years in good health. This sequence uses TRBV5-5 and TRBJ2-1, with 10 middle bases fitting TRBD1. Specimen: blood. At the DNA level, the sequence is TGTGCCAACAGCTTGACAGGGGGCTGGAACAATGAGCAGTTCTTC. Translated, this gives CANSLTGGWNNEQFF.